The TCR beta chain under discussion was sequenced for a study of human T cells and chemical hapten exposure. In the original analysis: The number of TCRs in each sample had a median of 95,638 and spanned about 20,000 to 690,600. TCRdb ran MiXCR on the RACE reads and lists one entry per CDR3 protein. What appears here as the V and J calls and clone size reflects TCRdb's work, not the paper's. The sample lists tens of thousands of distinct CDR3 sequences, under 12% occurring once. Time point reported: patch test 1, 2 weeks after DPC sensitization. Specified treatment: therapeutic diphenylcyclopropenone sensitization with weekly scalp DPC. V lost 5 bases and J 3 bases, leaving 13 bases between the germline ends. The CDR3 totals 14 residues. In its sample, this clonotype was seen many times.

The receptor was isolated from a man aged 35-49 years with alopecia areata. Some clones in this sample may be carry-over from other donors' samples. The chain couples TRBV12-3 or TRBV12-4 to TRBJ1-1; perhaps TRBD1 as D (5 bases). The source was whole blood, collected in connection with sensitization to the hapten diphenylcyclopropenone (DPC). CDR3 nucleotides: TGTGCCAGCAGTCCGGGACCGGGGGACACTGAAGCTTTCTTT. Translated: CASSPGPGDTEAFF.